The 8 T cell receptor beta chains given below trace back to one sample, sequenced in a study of blood T cell repertoires in COVID-19. Produced via immunoSEQ multiplex PCR; TCRdb's table is partial and in-frame only. The sample lists roughly 50,000 clones, more than 80% seen once, with 20% in the top ten. Sequencing was performed on peripheral blood. All receptors derive from a human donor in a cohort sampled during active COVID-19.

The chain joins TRBV7-2 to TRBJ2-3, with D perhaps matching TRBD2 (5 bases). The length of the CDR3 is 16 residues. Trimming took 3 bases from V and 1 from J, leaving 14 bases between them. In germline, CDR1 is SGHTA, CDR2 FQGNSA. The CDR3 reads CASSFPPSGRTDTQYF. The CDR3 DNA sequence: TGTGCCAGCAGCTTTCCCCCAAGCGGTCGCACAGATACGCAGTATTTT.

The chain uses TRBV4-3 and TRBJ1-5; possible D gene TRBD1, 6 bases. Trimming took off 0 bases at V and 6 bases at J, with 18 bases between the two ends. The V gene's germline CDR1 is LGHNA and CDR2 YSLEER. This CDR3 region has 17 residues. CDR3 amino acids: CASSQDWGQRGPQPQHF. The CDR3 DNA is TGCGCCAGCAGCCAAGATTGGGGGCAGCGGGGCCCTCAGCCCCAGCATTTT.

The chain combines TRBV5-1 with TRBJ1-6, with D possibly being TRBD1 (5 bases). Germline lookup yields CDR1 SGHRS and CDR2 YFSETQ. This CDR3 is 16 amino acids long. Trimming removed 4 bases from V and 7 bases from J, with 18 bases in between. CDR3 sequence (DNA): TGCGCCAGCAGCCTCCTCAGACAGATCCAGAATTCACCCCTCCACTTT. Translation: CASSLLRQIQNSPLHF.

The gene calls are TRBV7-6 and TRBJ2-7; no reliable D call. The CDR3 extends over 14 amino acids. Germline values: CDR1 SGHVS, CDR2 FNYEAQ. Trimming took off 2 bases at V and 2 bases at J, with 10 bases between the two ends. CDR3 loop: CASSLYEVAYEQYF. Here the CDR3 DNA reads TGTGCCAGCAGCTTATATGAGGTAGCCTACGAGCAGTACTTC.

The genes are TRBV11-2 and TRBJ1-2; a weak D match, TRBD1 (5 bases). The germline gives CDR1 SGHAT, CDR2 FQNNGV. This CDR3 has 13 residues. V lost 1 base and J lost 6, with 9 bases in between. CDR3 nucleotide sequence: TGTGCCAGCAGCTTAGTAGGGGTGAATGGCTACACCTTC. Translating gives CASSLVGVNGYTF. The complete variable domain, with remaining parts taken from reference TRBV11-2 and TRBJ1-2, reads EAGVAQSPRYKIIEKRQSVAFWCNPISGHATLYWYQQILGQGPKLLIQFQNNGVVDDSQLPKDRFSAERLKGVDSTLKIQPAKLEDSAVYLCASSLVGVNGYTFGSGTRLTVV.

The J gene is TRBJ1-2, the V gene TRBV30, with 8 bases aligning to TRBD1. The V gene end was trimmed by 4 bases and the J gene end by 5 bases; junction bases not matched to a gene: 9. Looked up from germline, CDR1 is GTSNPN and CDR2 is SVGIG (reference sequence). CDR3 size: 14 residues. The CDR3 sequence: CAWKGRQGRYGYTF. CDR3 coding DNA: TGTGCCTGGAAGGGGCGACAGGGGAGGTATGGCTACACCTTC.

The genes are TRBV5-1 and TRBJ1-6; no clear D. CDR1 and CDR2 (germline): SGHRS, YFSETQ. The CDR3 has 13 amino acids. Between the trimmed V and J ends, which lost 2 bases and 5 bases, there was a span of 5 bases. The chain's CDR3 is CASSFKNNSPLHF. DNA for the CDR3: TGCGCCAGCAGCTTCAAAAATAATTCACCCCTCCACTTT. Filled out from reference TRBV5-1 and TRBJ1-6, the complete variable domain reads KAGVTQTPRYLIKTRGQQVTLSCSPISGHRSVSWYQQTPGQGLQFLFEYFSETQRNKGNFPGRFSGRQFSNSRSEMNVSTLELGDSALYLCASSFKNNSPLHFGNGTRLTVT.

The chain joins TRBV21-1 to TRBJ2-3; the table's D call, TRBD2, was not checked against the DNA. TRBV21-1 is a pseudogene locus. The CDR3 loop spans 17 amino acids. CDR3 region: CANRLAGGRPGTDTQYF. In DNA form, the CDR3 reads TGTGCCAACAGACTAGCGGGGGGCCGACCCGGCACAGATACGCAGTATTTT.